Listed below are T cell receptor beta chains from one sample, sequenced in a study of graft-versus-host responses after intestinal transplantation. These receptors' antigens are unknown. TCRdb's copy holds only in-frame clones and misses some; the assay was immunoSEQ multiplex PCR. The sample holds around 50,000 clones, more than 80% seen once. The specimen comprised unstimulated CD4+ T cells sorted from spleen or lymph node cells, sampled before transplant. These receptors all stem from a human donor who was the organ donor for an intestinal transplant. Each CDR3 is given with its conserved first and last residue. A D gene is named only where the DNA matches it firmly. Expanded clones get a size class; other rows say once, few or many, or leave the size out.

abundance: .
v_gene: TRBV5-6
d_gene: .
j_gene: TRBJ2-2
CDR3nt: TGTGCCAGCAGTCTGGTCGCCAGCGGAAACACCGGGGAGCTGTTTTTT
CDR3aa: CASSLVASGNTGELFF

abundance: .
v_gene: TRBV6-1
d_gene: TRBD1
j_gene: TRBJ1-1
CDR3nt: TGTGCCAGCAGTGCCGGACAGGGGAGTCTTGGCGCTTTCTTT
CDR3aa: CASSAGQGSLGAFF

abundance: few
v_gene: TRBV4-3
d_gene: .
j_gene: TRBJ1-1
CDR3nt: TGCGCCAGCAGCCAAGAAGGGGACACCAAGTACACTGAAGCTTTCTTT
CDR3aa: CASSQEGDTKYTEAFF

abundance: few
v_gene: TRBV4-2
d_gene: TRBD2
j_gene: TRBJ2-4
CDR3nt: TGTGCCAGCAGCCTACTGAGCGGGAGGGAAAACATTCAGTACTTC
CDR3aa: CASSLLSGRENIQYF

abundance: .
v_gene: TRBV7-6
d_gene: .
j_gene: TRBJ2-3
CDR3nt: TGTGCCAGCAGCGTTGCGATTAGCACAGATACGCAGTATTTT
CDR3aa: CASSVAISTDTQYF

abundance: .
v_gene: TRBV28
d_gene: .
j_gene: TRBJ2-7
CDR3nt: TGTGCCAGCACCCCCCCCGGACTTACCTCCTACGAGCAGTACTTC
CDR3aa: CASTPPGLTSYEQYF

abundance: .
v_gene: TRBV5-1
d_gene: .
j_gene: TRBJ2-1
CDR3nt: TGCGCCAGCAGCTTGGTACCCCCGGGGAATGAGCAGTTCTTC
CDR3aa: CASSLVPPGNEQFF

abundance: .
v_gene: TRBV28
d_gene: .
j_gene: TRBJ1-1
CDR3nt: TGTGCCAGCAGTTCCGGCCGGGGTAGGGCTGAAGCTTTCTTT
CDR3aa: CASSSGRGRAEAFF

abundance: few
v_gene: TRBV30
d_gene: .
j_gene: TRBJ1-3
CDR3nt: TGTGCCTGGAGGCAGGGCGTTGGAAACACCATATATTTT
CDR3aa: CAWRQGVGNTIYF

abundance: .
v_gene: TRBV5-1
d_gene: TRBD1
j_gene: TRBJ2-7
CDR3nt: TGCGCCAGCAGCTGGGGGACAGGGGGCTTCGAGCAGTACTTC
CDR3aa: CASSWGTGGFEQYF

abundance: .
v_gene: TRBV7-2
d_gene: .
j_gene: TRBJ1-2
CDR3nt: TGTGCCAGCAGCCCCTTGGGGGGGCGAGATGGCTACACCTTC
CDR3aa: CASSPLGGRDGYTF

abundance: .
v_gene: TRBV28
d_gene: TRBD1
j_gene: TRBJ2-5
CDR3nt: TGTGCCAGCAGTGGAGAGGGGGCCGGTCAAGAGACCCAGTACTTC
CDR3aa: CASSGEGAGQETQYF

abundance: .
v_gene: TRBV5-4
d_gene: TRBD2
j_gene: TRBJ2-1
CDR3nt: TGTGCCAGCAGCAGGACTAGCGGGAACGGGAATGAGCAGTTCTTC
CDR3aa: CASSRTSGNGNEQFF

abundance: .
v_gene: TRBV7-3
d_gene: .
j_gene: TRBJ2-5
CDR3nt: TGTGCCAGCAGCCTCCTTTACCAAGAGACCCAGTACTTC
CDR3aa: CASSLLYQETQYF

abundance: once
v_gene: TRBV11-2
d_gene: .
j_gene: TRBJ2-1
CDR3nt: TGTGCCAGCAGCCCTGGAGGCAATGAGCAGTTCTTC
CDR3aa: CASSPGGNEQFF

abundance: .
v_gene: TRBV5-8
d_gene: .
j_gene: TRBJ1-6
CDR3nt: TGTGCCAGCAGCTTGGCCTCCACTGCGACTGCTGGAAATTCACCCCTCCACTTT
CDR3aa: CASSLASTATAGNSPLHF

abundance: .
v_gene: TRBV18
d_gene: .
j_gene: TRBJ1-1
CDR3nt: TGTGCCAGCTCACCTTCCATTACGGACAGGAACACTGAAGCTTTCTTT
CDR3aa: CASSPSITDRNTEAFF

abundance: .
v_gene: TRBV5-1
d_gene: .
j_gene: TRBJ2-2
CDR3nt: TGCGCCAGCAGCTTGGACGGGGTGGATACCGGGGAGCTGTTTTTT
CDR3aa: CASSLDGVDTGELFF

abundance: .
v_gene: TRBV28
d_gene: .
j_gene: TRBJ1-1
CDR3nt: TGTGCCAGCAGCCCGATTGGGCGAAACACTGAAGCTTTCTTT
CDR3aa: CASSPIGRNTEAFF

abundance: .
v_gene: TRBV9
d_gene: .
j_gene: TRBJ2-1
CDR3nt: TGTGCCAGCAGCGGCGGAGGGGGGGTATACAATGAGCAGTTCTTC
CDR3aa: CASSGGGGVYNEQFF

abundance: .
v_gene: TRBV9
d_gene: TRBD1
j_gene: TRBJ2-7
CDR3nt: TGTGCCGGCAGCGTCCGGGACAGTCCCTACGAGCAGTACTTC
CDR3aa: CAGSVRDSPYEQYF

abundance: .
v_gene: TRBV10-3
d_gene: TRBD2
j_gene: TRBJ2-5
CDR3nt: TGTGCCATCAGTGAGTCCGGGGGAGGGCCTGAGACCCAGTACTTC
CDR3aa: CAISESGGGPETQYF

abundance: .
v_gene: TRBV28
d_gene: .
j_gene: TRBJ1-6
CDR3nt: TGTGCCAGCAGTTTCCAAGGAACAGGTGGGAATTCACCCCTCCACTTT
CDR3aa: CASSFQGTGGNSPLHF

abundance: .
v_gene: TRBV19
d_gene: TRBD2
j_gene: TRBJ2-2
CDR3nt: TGTGCCAGTAGTATCGGGGGCGGGAGGGCCTCCACCGGGGAGCTGTTTTTT
CDR3aa: CASSIGGGRASTGELFF

abundance: .
v_gene: TRBV5-6
d_gene: .
j_gene: TRBJ2-7
CDR3nt: TGTGCCAGCAGCTTGTTTTCCAGGATCCTCGAGCAGTACTTC
CDR3aa: CASSLFSRILEQYF

abundance: .
v_gene: TRBV6-5
d_gene: TRBD1
j_gene: TRBJ2-7
CDR3nt: TGTGCCAGCAGTCCCCAGACAGGGGTAAATTACGAGCAGTACTTC
CDR3aa: CASSPQTGVNYEQYF

abundance: once
v_gene: TRBV7-2
d_gene: TRBD2
j_gene: TRBJ2-3
CDR3nt: TGTGCCAGCAGCTTGGGCGGGAGAAGCACAGATACGCAGTATTTT
CDR3aa: CASSLGGRSTDTQYF

abundance: few
v_gene: TRBV6-1
d_gene: .
j_gene: TRBJ1-2
CDR3nt: TGTGCCAGCAGTCCGACGGGGTATGGCTACACCTTC
CDR3aa: CASSPTGYGYTF

abundance: .
v_gene: TRBV27
d_gene: TRBD2
j_gene: TRBJ2-7
CDR3nt: TGTGCCAGCAGTTTATCGGGACTAGCGCCTGCCTACGAGCAGTACTTC
CDR3aa: CASSLSGLAPAYEQYF

abundance: .
v_gene: TRBV5-1
d_gene: .
j_gene: TRBJ2-3
CDR3nt: TGCGCCAGCAGCGGGGAAGGGGGCACAGATACGCAGTATTTT
CDR3aa: CASSGEGGTDTQYF

abundance: .
v_gene: TRBV28
d_gene: TRBD2
j_gene: TRBJ2-3
CDR3nt: TGTGCCAGCACCGAGAGCGGGAGGGGCACAGATACGCAGTATTTT
CDR3aa: CASTESGRGTDTQYF

abundance: .
v_gene: TRBV6-1
d_gene: TRBD1
j_gene: TRBJ1-2
CDR3nt: TGTGCCAGCCCCTGGCAGACAGGGCCGGATGGCTACACCTTC
CDR3aa: CASPWQTGPDGYTF

abundance: once
v_gene: TRBV7-9
d_gene: TRBD2
j_gene: TRBJ2-3
CDR3nt: TGTGCCAGCACCGCAAGCGGGAGGCGCACAGATACGCAGTATTTT
CDR3aa: CASTASGRRTDTQYF

abundance: .
v_gene: TRBV30
d_gene: TRBD1
j_gene: TRBJ2-1
CDR3nt: TGTGCCTGGAGGGACAGGGGGAATGAGCAGTTCTTC
CDR3aa: CAWRDRGNEQFF

abundance: .
v_gene: TRBV7-2
d_gene: .
j_gene: TRBJ2-5
CDR3nt: TGTGCCAGCAGCTTTCGCGGAGAGACCCAGTACTTC
CDR3aa: CASSFRGETQYF

abundance: .
v_gene: TRBV28
d_gene: TRBD2
j_gene: TRBJ2-1
CDR3nt: TGTGCCAGCAGTCTGGCCGGGACTAGCGGGTATTTGAAGGACAATGAGCAGTTCTTC
CDR3aa: CASSLAGTSGYLKDNEQFF

abundance: .
v_gene: TRBV7-3
d_gene: TRBD2
j_gene: TRBJ2-1
CDR3nt: TGTGCCAGCAGCTTAAAACTAGCGGGAGGGAGAGGGTACAATGAGCAGTTCTTC
CDR3aa: CASSLKLAGGRGYNEQFF

abundance: once
v_gene: TRBV30
d_gene: TRBD2
j_gene: TRBJ2-1
CDR3nt: TGTGCCTGGCTCACGGGGCTAGCGGGGGGGGATGAGCAGTTCTTC
CDR3aa: CAWLTGLAGGDEQFF

abundance: .
v_gene: TRBV6-1
d_gene: TRBD2
j_gene: TRBJ2-1
CDR3nt: TGTGCCAGCAGTGAACGGTCGGCGGGAGGGTATGAGCAGTTCTTC
CDR3aa: CASSERSAGGYEQFF

abundance: .
v_gene: TRBV28
d_gene: TRBD2
j_gene: TRBJ2-5
CDR3nt: TGTGCCATCCAAGCGGGAGGGCCTGGGGAGACCCAGTACTTC
CDR3aa: CAIQAGGPGETQYF

abundance: once
v_gene: TRBV5-4
d_gene: .
j_gene: TRBJ1-3
CDR3nt: TGTGCCAGCAGCTCGGGGGGTTACGGAAACACCATATATTTT
CDR3aa: CASSSGGYGNTIYF

abundance: few
v_gene: TRBV29-1
d_gene: TRBD1
j_gene: TRBJ1-1
CDR3nt: TGCAGCATCCGACAGGGAGCGGACACTGAAGCTTTCTTT
CDR3aa: CSIRQGADTEAFF

abundance: .
v_gene: TRBV10-3
d_gene: .
j_gene: TRBJ2-2
CDR3nt: TGTGCCCTGCGGGCGAGAGCGAACACCGGGGAGCTGTTTTTT
CDR3aa: CALRARANTGELFF

abundance: .
v_gene: TRBV7-2
d_gene: TRBD1
j_gene: TRBJ1-1
CDR3nt: TGTGCCAGCAGCTTAGCAGACAGGGGAGTTGTGGCCACTGAAGCTTTCTTT
CDR3aa: CASSLADRGVVATEAFF

abundance: .
v_gene: TRBV9
d_gene: TRBD2
j_gene: TRBJ2-7
CDR3nt: TGTGCCAGCAGCGTAGGCCTAGCGGGAGACTACGAGCAGTACTTC
CDR3aa: CASSVGLAGDYEQYF

abundance: .
v_gene: TRBV28
d_gene: TRBD2
j_gene: TRBJ2-7
CDR3nt: TGTGCCAGCAGTTCGGAAGGAGCGGGAGGGCAATTCTACGAGCAGTACTTC
CDR3aa: CASSSEGAGGQFYEQYF